The 18 T cell receptor beta chains presented below share a single source sample, sequenced in a study of T cells in Graves' hyperthyroidism and ophthalmopathy. Regions amplified from RNA transcripts were the TCR beta CDR3 regions. Initially, a first-round RT-PCR of the TCR CDR3 employed the HTBI primer set. TCRdb fed the multiplex PCR reads into MiXCR, producing one record per CDR3 protein. The sample has around 240,000 distinct CDR3 sequences, roughly 15% seen once; the top ten hold 13%. The sample was blood. The receptors stem from a woman in her 40s with Graves' hyperthyroidism that later progressed to Graves' ophthalmopathy.

The sample holds many counts of this clonotype. The J gene is TRBJ1-5, the V gene TRBV6-4, with 8 bases that match TRBD1. The CDR3 is made up of 17 amino acids. V trimming: 0 bases; J trimming: 4 bases; junction bases outside the gene matches: 8. Germline CDR1 is MRHNA and CDR2 is SNTAGT. CDR3 protein: CASSDSKEQGVNQPQHF. The CDR3, as DNA: TGTGCCAGCAGTGACTCGAAGGAACAGGGGGTTAATCAGCCCCAGCATTTT.

The sample holds many counts of this clonotype. CDR3 sequence reads: CSVDSVGNTGELFF. The CDR3 DNA reads TGCAGCGTGGACTCGGTTGGGAACACCGGGGAGCTGTTTTTT. The chain joins TRBV29-1 to TRBJ2-2, with a weak D call TRBD2 (5 bases). The V end lost 6 bases, the J end lost 1 base, and 12 bases lay between the germline ends. Germline-derived CDR1 and CDR2 are SQVTM and ANQGSEA. This CDR3 contains 14 residues.

Only a few counts were recorded for this clonotype. A much larger clone differs by one base, so this may be a read error. The chain is built from TRBV2 and TRBJ2-7, with D perhaps given as TRBD1 or TRBD2 (5 bases each). Germline values: CDR1 SNHLY, CDR2 FYNNEI. This CDR3 contains 13 residues. V dropped 3 bases and J dropped 2 bases, with 8 bases sitting between them. The CDR3 reads CASSDRGTYEQYF. CDR3 nucleotides: TGTGCCAGCAGTGATCGGGGCACCTACGAGCAGTACTTC.

This clonotype was seen a handful of times. The chain links TRBV19 to TRBJ2-1, with 7 bases that match TRBD2. V lost 2 bases, J lost 5 bases, and 6 bases stayed unmatched. Germline assignment: CDR1 LNHDA and CDR2 SQIVND (reference sequence). This CDR3 contains 15 residues. CDR3 sequence: CASSILGGLNNEQFF. The CDR3 nucleotides read TGTGCCAGTAGTATACTTGGGGGACTAAACAATGAGCAGTTCTTC.

This clonotype was counted many times. This chain uses TRBV30 with TRBJ1-1; possible D gene TRBD1, 5 bases. This CDR3 spans 14 amino acids. Germline CDR1 is GTSNPN and CDR2 is SVGIG (reference sequence). The V gene lost 0 bases and the J gene lost 2 bases, with 10 bases spanning the gap. The CDR3 region has the DNA TGTGCCTGGAGTGTGGGGGGATTCAACACTGAAGCTTTCTTT. The encoded protein is CAWSVGGFNTEAFF.

This clonotype showed up just a few times. As DNA, the CDR3 is TGTGCCTGGGGGGACAGGCCCCTTCCCAACACCTTC. This encodes CAWGDRPLPNTF. The J gene is TRBJ1-2, the V gene TRBV30; the match to TRBD1 covers 8 bases. The CDR3 length is 12 residues. V lost 5 bases and J lost 12; bases outside the gene matches: 11. Per germline, CDR1 GTSNPN and CDR2 SVGIG (reference sequence).

The genes are TRBV4-1 and TRBJ2-2; D gene uncertain. CDR1 is MGHRA and CDR2 is YSYEKL in the germline V gene. Trimming removed 1 base at V and 4 bases at J, with 10 bases between. The CDR3 loop spans 15 amino acids. CDR3 bases: TGCGCCAGCAGCCAAGTGGGCAGAACCACCGGGGAGCTGTTTTTT. Protein sequence: CASSQVGRTTGELFF.

In its sample, this clonotype was seen many times. The gene calls are TRBV12-3 or TRBV12-4 and TRBJ2-1, with TRBD2 matching over 8 bases. V lost 5 bases, J lost 8 bases, and 8 bases stayed unmatched. CDR3 length equals 14 residues. CDR3 nucleotides: TGTGCCAGCAGTGCGGGAGGCGGGTTTTATGAGCAGTTCTTC. Amino acids: CASSAGGGFYEQFF.

In its sample, this clonotype was seen many times. J is TRBJ2-1 and V is TRBV5-1, with 9 bases matching TRBD2. Germline V gene lookup returns CDR1 SGHRS and CDR2 YFSETQ. This CDR3 contains 19 residues. V shed 4 bases and J 1 base; nucleotides not matched to a gene: 15. The CDR3 spells CASSPVGLREGRSYNEQFF. CDR3 DNA: TGCGCCAGCAGCCCGGTGGGTCTGCGGGAGGGCCGGTCCTACAATGAGCAGTTCTTC.

This clonotype came up many times. This chain uses TRBV12-3 or TRBV12-4 with TRBJ2-7; D is perhaps TRBD2 (6 bases). The CDR3 length is 14 residues. Deletions cut 3 bases from V and 4 bases from J, with 13 bases between. This CDR3 reads CASSFNSGDYEQYF. In DNA form, the CDR3 reads TGTGCCAGCAGTTTCAATTCGGGAGATTACGAGCAGTACTTC.

The sample holds many counts of this clonotype. V and J are TRBV2 and TRBJ2-1; 9 bases fit TRBD2. The V and J ends lost 5 bases and 12 bases, in that order; junction bases with no gene match: 17. Germline V gene lookup returns CDR1 SNHLY and CDR2 FYNNEI. This CDR3 is built from 16 residues. The DNA for the CDR3 is TGTGCCAGCAGTACTACCCTGACTAGCGGCACCCTAGGGCAGTTCTTC. It is translated as CASSTTLTSGTLGQFF.

This clonotype was counted ten times or more. The DNA of the CDR3 is TGTGCCAGCAGTTACGGGACTAGCGGGAGGTTGGGAGAGACCCAGTACTTC. Protein product: CASSYGTSGRLGETQYF. The rearrangement links TRBV6-1 to TRBJ2-5, with TRBD2 identical over 15 bases. The CDR3 extends over 17 amino acids. Germline values: CDR1 MNHNS, CDR2 SASEGT. V dropped 5 bases and J dropped 4; count of bases not matched to a gene: 8.

The chain combines TRBV3-1 with TRBJ2-7; tentative D call: TRBD2 (7 bases). The CDR3 loop spans 17 amino acids. Trimming left V 0 bases short and J 1 base short, with 16 bases between. Per germline, CDR1 LGHDT and CDR2 YNNKEL (reference sequence). The CDR3 sequence: CASSQDSLGGVSYEQYF. CDR3 nucleotide sequence: TGTGCCAGCAGCCAAGATTCCTTAGGGGGGGTATCCTACGAGCAGTACTTC.

This clonotype came up many times. The CDR3 DNA sequence: TGTGCCAGCAGCTATGTTACAGGGGACACCGGGGAGCTGTTTTTT. Protein product: CASSYVTGDTGELFF. V is TRBV5-6 and J is TRBJ2-2, with TRBD1 matching over 7 bases. The CDR3 is made up of 15 amino acids. The germline V gene encodes CDR1 SGHDT and CDR2 YYEEEE. V lost 3 bases to trimming and J lost 3 bases; unmatched junction nucleotides: 5.

The sample holds many counts of this clonotype. Germline is not matched at one junction end, which may reflect a read error. This chain links TRBV28 with TRBJ2-2; 8 bases line up with TRBD1. The germline CDR1 and CDR2 sequences are MDHEN and SYDVKM. The CDR3 is 15 amino acids. CDR3 sequence: CASITGTGSAGKLFF. Here the CDR3 DNA reads TGTGCCAGCATAACCGGGACAGGTTCTGCCGGGAAGCTGTTTTTT.

V usage is TRBV19 and J usage is TRBJ2-2; D gene uncertain. V lost 7 bases and J 1 base, leaving 4 bases between the germline ends. There are 12 residues in the CDR3. Germline lookup yields CDR1 LNHDA and CDR2 SQIVND (reference sequence). Written as DNA, the CDR3 is TGTGCCAGTACCCGGAACACCGGGGAGCTGTTTTTT. This gives the protein CASTRNTGELFF. Drawing the rest from reference TRBV19 and TRBJ2-2, the complete variable domain is DGGITQSPKYLFRKEGQNVTLSCEQNLNHDAMYWYRQDPGQGLRLIYYSQIVNDFQKGDIAEGYSVSREKKESFPLTVTSAQKNPTAFYLCASTRNTGELFFGEGSRLTVL.

This clonotype was recorded many times. The chain joins TRBV5-1 to TRBJ2-1, with D perhaps matching TRBD2 (6 bases). Germline values: CDR1 SGHRS, CDR2 YFSETQ. V was trimmed by 1 base and J by 7 bases, leaving 15 bases between them. The CDR3 extends over 15 amino acids. The CDR3 sequence is CASSLPGVIVNEQFF. The CDR3 region has the DNA TGCGCCAGCAGCTTGCCGGGAGTGATCGTAAATGAGCAGTTCTTC.

This clonotype has a handful of counts. The V and J genes are TRBV20-1 and TRBJ1-5; D is perhaps TRBD1 (6 bases). CDR1 is DFQATT, CDR2 SNEGSKA, per germline (reference sequence). The CDR3 contains 14 residues. V dropped 3 bases and J dropped 4 bases, with 13 bases sitting between them. CDR3 loop: CSARGGAANQPQHF. The CDR3, as DNA: TGCAGTGCTAGGGGGGGGGCCGCGAATCAGCCCCAGCATTTT.